This section outlines one T cell receptor (beta chain) sequence together with its context. The data were obtained in a study of technical replicates of blood from a few donors. The repertoire was sequenced with immunoSEQ multiplex PCR; TCRdb's copy has only in-frame clones and lacks some. This table has more than 90,000 clones, 90% to 96% appearing once. The CDR3 consists of 17 residues. CDR1 SGDLS and CDR2 YYNGEE come from the germline V gene. Trimming took 4 bases from V and 8 from J; bases not matched to a gene: 15. The chain recombines TRBV9 with TRBJ2-1, with 10 bases that match TRBD2. The sequencing input was T cells isolated from PBMCs. The sequence was collected from a human donor in good health. Here the CDR3 DNA reads TGTGCCAGCAGCCCCCGTGTGGCTAGCGGGAGACTCTATGAGCAGTTCTTC. It specifies CASSPRVASGRLYEQFF.